Here is one T cell receptor beta chain with its context. The target antigen is unknown. Caucasian adults residing in Nashville, Tennessee made up all the donors. The study separated CD4+ cells into CD45RA+ naive and CD45RA-negative memory subsets. Method: immunoSEQ multiplex PCR; TCRdb's copy keeps in-frame clones and lacks some. The data show around 2.5 million clones, under 95% seen once. The data stem from a study of shared clonotypes between healthy human individuals. Study-level points and caveats: Some clonotypes were shared by all four sorted-subset donors, while others were not shared. The non-shared ones had lower generation probabilities than the shared ones. The diversity represented, both genetic and in exposure history, was limited by few donors.

The CDR3 runs 15 residues. From germline, CDR1 is SQVTM and CDR2 ANQGSEA. Between the trimmed V and J ends, which lost 7 bases and 3 bases, there was a span of 19 bases. The clonotype comes from a man aged 18 to 35 in good health. Some clones in this sample may be carry-over from other donors' samples. V usage is TRBV29-1 and J usage is TRBJ2-1, with D possibly matching TRBD1 (7 bases). Sequences were obtained from naive CD4+ T cells from PBMCs. Subset of the sample: CD45RA+ positively selected. The CDR3 loop reads CSATGGQRYYNEQFF. The CDR3 DNA reads TGCAGCGCCACCGGGGGACAGCGATACTACAATGAGCAGTTCTTC.